This T cell receptor beta chain was observed in a study of regulatory T cells in long-lasting Graves disease. This clonotype was observed a single time. A much larger clone lies a single base off, so this may be a read error. Construction of TCR beta libraries relied on iRepertoire HTBI primers and on Arm-PCR targeting CDR3 regions. TCRdb ran MiXCR on the multiplex PCR reads and lists one entry per CDR3 protein. The table lists 530,000 or so distinct CDR3 sequences, 15% to 20% of them singletons. Stated time point: newly diagnosed GD, antithyroid drugs for less than 3 months. The TCR library was made from RNA extracted from PBMCs. Tubes containing EDTA received around 9.9 milliliters of drawn peripheral blood. The CDR3 length is 13 residues. V was cut by 8 bases and J by 8 bases, with 18 bases left in between. The germline gives CDR1 GTSNPN, CDR2 SVGIG (reference sequence). The sample was also linked to a second study, of T cells in Graves' hyperthyroidism and ophthalmopathy. That paper notes: Before onset, by a median of approximately 6.8 months, the model predicted ophthalmopathy.

The TCR originated in a man aged 18 to 30 with Graves disease. This sample comprised peripheral blood mononuclear cells (PBMCs), obtained at new diagnosis, from a patient treated with antithyroid drugs. V usage is TRBV30 and J usage is TRBJ1-4; D not certain. DNA of the CDR3: TGTGCCAGAGAGGCTGGACCTGGGGAAAAACTGTTTTTT. Its translation: CAREAGPGEKLFF.